Presented here are 5 T cell receptor beta chains from one specimen sequenced in a study of blood T cells in healthy people across ages. Next came a second PCR, run for about 7 to 11 cycles, which used a sample-barcoded 5' primer along with a J-beta primer mix. MiXCR, run by TCRdb on the 5' RACE reads, gives a single entry per CDR3 protein. The sample carries approximately 780,000 distinct CDR3 sequences, more than 25% recorded once. This sample also appeared in a second study, on T cells of mothers and their children.

Sequenced sample: blood. These TCRs come from a boy aged 5 to 17 in good health.

This clonotype was seen a few times. The chain carries TRBV5-1 and TRBJ2-5; either TRBD1 or TRBD2 may supply D (5 bases each). The germline V and J ends were trimmed by 4 bases and 3 bases, with 13 bases remaining between them. The germline CDR1 and CDR2 sequences are SGHRS and YFSETQ. There are 14 residues in the CDR3. DNA of the CDR3: TGCGCCAGCAGCCCGCTGGGACGGGAAGAGACCCAGTACTTC. It is translated as CASSPLGREETQYF.

This clonotype appeared many times. The V gene is TRBV5-1, the J gene TRBJ2-7; either TRBD1 or TRBD2 may supply D (6 bases each). V was clipped by 3 bases and J by 3 bases, with 10 bases between them. Germline values: CDR1 SGHRS, CDR2 YFSETQ. CDR3 length: 13 residues. CDR3 region: CASSSEGDYEQYF. The DNA of the CDR3 is TGCGCCAGCAGCTCGGAGGGGGACTACGAGCAGTACTTC. Supplemented by reference TRBV5-1 and TRBJ2-7, the full variable domain reads KAGVTQTPRYLIKTRGQQVTLSCSPISGHRSVSWYQQTPGQGLQFLFEYFSETQRNKGNFPGRFSGRQFSNSRSEMNVSTLELGDSALYLCASSSEGDYEQYFGPGTRLTVT.

Only a few counts were recorded for this clonotype. The V call is TRBV14, the J call TRBJ2-7; 14 nucleotides line up with TRBD2. J lost 5 bases, V lost 4 bases, and 10 bases had no gene match. There are 17 residues in the CDR3. The germline V gene encodes CDR1 SGHDN and CDR2 FVKESK. The CDR3 coding sequence is TGTGCCAGCAGCCCCGGGACTAGCGGGGGACTTTGGGACGAGCAGTACTTC. As protein: CASSPGTSGGLWDEQYF.

This clonotype appeared a single time. The chain joins TRBV6-6 to TRBJ2-3; D may be TRBD1 (5 bases). Germline-derived CDR1 and CDR2 are MNHNY and SVGAGI (reference sequence). V was clipped by 4 bases and J by 9 bases, with 14 bases between them. The CDR3 sequence is 13 residues long. The CDR3 reads CASSSRTLDTQYF. CDR3 bases: TGTGCCAGCAGTTCACGGACATTGGACACGCAGTATTTT.

The V call is TRBV12-3 or TRBV12-4, the J call TRBJ2-3; the D gene is possibly TRBD2 (6 bases). The length of the CDR3 is 12 residues. With 6 bases removed from V and 14 bases from J, the gap between germline ends came to 18 bases. CDR3 sequence: CASRTRDSRSYF. The DNA for the CDR3 is TGTGCCAGCAGAACCCGGGACTCCCGTTCGTATTTT.